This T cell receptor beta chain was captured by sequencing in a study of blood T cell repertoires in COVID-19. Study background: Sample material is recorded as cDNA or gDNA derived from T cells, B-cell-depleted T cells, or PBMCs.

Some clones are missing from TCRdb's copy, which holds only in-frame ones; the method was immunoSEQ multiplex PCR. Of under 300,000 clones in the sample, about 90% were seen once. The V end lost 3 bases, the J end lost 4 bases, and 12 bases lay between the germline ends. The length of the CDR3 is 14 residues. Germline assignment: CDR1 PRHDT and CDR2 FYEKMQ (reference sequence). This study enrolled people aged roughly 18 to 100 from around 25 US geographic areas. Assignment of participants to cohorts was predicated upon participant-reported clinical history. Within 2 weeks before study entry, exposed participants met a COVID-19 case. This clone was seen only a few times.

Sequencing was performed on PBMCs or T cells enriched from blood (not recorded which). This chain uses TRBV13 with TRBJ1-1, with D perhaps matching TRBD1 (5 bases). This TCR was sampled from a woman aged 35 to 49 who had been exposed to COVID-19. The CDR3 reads CASSFDSRGTEAFF. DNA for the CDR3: TGTGCCAGCAGCTTCGACTCTAGGGGCACTGAAGCTTTCTTT.